This entry describes one T cell receptor (beta chain). This CDR3 spans 14 amino acids. Per germline, CDR1 MNHEY and CDR2 SVGAGI. V lost 5 bases to trimming and J lost 8 bases; unmatched junction nucleotides: 7. This specimen comes from a study of blood T cell repertoires in COVID-19. TCRdb's copy holds only in-frame clones and misses some; the assay was immunoSEQ multiplex PCR. The data hold 69,000 or so clones, with about 84% observed a single time. This chain uses TRBV6-5 with TRBJ2-2; the match to TRBD2 covers 8 bases. Sequencing used peripheral blood. The TCR was taken from a man aged 50-60 years with COVID-19, enrolled during active disease. This chain's CDR3 is CASSRPGGLGELFF. The CDR3 DNA reads TGTGCCAGCAGTCGCCCGGGGGGGCTAGGGGAGCTGTTTTTT.